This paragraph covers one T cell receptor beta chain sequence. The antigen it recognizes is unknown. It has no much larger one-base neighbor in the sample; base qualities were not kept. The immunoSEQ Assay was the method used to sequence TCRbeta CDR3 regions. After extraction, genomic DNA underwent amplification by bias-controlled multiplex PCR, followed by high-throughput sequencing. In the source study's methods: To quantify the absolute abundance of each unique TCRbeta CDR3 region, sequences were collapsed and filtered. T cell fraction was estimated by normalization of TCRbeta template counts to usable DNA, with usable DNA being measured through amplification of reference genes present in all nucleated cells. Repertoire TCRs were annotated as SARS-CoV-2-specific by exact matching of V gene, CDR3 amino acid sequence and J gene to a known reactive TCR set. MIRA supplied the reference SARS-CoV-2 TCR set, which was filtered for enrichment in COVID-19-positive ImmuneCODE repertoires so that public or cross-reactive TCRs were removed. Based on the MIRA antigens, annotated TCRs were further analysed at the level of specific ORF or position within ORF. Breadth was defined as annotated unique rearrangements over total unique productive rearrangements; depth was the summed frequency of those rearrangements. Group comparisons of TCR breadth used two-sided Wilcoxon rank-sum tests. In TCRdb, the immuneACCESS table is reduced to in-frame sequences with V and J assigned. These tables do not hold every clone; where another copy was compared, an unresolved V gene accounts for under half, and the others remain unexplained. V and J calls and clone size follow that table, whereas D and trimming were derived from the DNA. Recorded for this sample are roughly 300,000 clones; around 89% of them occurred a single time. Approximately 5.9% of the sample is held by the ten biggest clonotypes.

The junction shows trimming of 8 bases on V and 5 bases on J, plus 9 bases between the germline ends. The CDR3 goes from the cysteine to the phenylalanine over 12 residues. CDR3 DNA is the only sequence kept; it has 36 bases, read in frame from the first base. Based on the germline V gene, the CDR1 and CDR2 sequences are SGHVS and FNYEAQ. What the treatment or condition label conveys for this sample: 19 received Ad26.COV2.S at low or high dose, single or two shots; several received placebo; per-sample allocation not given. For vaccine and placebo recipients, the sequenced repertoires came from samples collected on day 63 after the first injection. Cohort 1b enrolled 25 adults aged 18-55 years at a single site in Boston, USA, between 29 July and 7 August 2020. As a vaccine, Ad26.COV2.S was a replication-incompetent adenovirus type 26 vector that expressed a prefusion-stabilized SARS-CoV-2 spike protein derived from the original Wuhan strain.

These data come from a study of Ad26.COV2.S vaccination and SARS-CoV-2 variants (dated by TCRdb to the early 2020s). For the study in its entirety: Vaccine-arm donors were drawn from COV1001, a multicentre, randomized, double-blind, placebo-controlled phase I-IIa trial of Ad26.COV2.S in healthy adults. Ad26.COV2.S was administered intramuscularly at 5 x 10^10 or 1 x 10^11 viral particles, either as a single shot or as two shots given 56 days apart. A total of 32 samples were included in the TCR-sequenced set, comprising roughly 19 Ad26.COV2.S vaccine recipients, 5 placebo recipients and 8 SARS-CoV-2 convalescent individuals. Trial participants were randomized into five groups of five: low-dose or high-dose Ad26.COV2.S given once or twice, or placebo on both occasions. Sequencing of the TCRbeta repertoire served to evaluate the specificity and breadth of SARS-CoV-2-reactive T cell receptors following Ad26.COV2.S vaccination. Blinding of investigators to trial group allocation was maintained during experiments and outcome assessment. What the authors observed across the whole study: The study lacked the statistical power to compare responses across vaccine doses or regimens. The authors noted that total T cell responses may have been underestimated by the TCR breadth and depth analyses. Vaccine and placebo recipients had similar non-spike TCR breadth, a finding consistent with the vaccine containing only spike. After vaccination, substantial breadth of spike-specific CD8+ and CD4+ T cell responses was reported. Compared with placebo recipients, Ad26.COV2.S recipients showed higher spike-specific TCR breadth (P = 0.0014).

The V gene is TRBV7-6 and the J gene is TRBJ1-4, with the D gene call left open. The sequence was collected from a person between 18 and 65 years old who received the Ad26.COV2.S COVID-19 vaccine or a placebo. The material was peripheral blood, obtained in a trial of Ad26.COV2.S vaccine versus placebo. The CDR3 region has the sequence CASVSSNEKLFF. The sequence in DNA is TGTGCCAGCGTGAGTTCCAATGAAAAACTGTTTTTT.